One and the same sample provided the 27 T cell receptor beta chains below, sequenced in a study of TIL therapy for anti-PD-1-resistant metastatic lung cancer. Sequencing used immunoSEQ v3. Profiling relied on immunoSEQ multiplex PCR, and the TCRdb table lists in-frame clones only, not all of them. The table records about 43,000 clones, 79% of them present only once. Indicated time point: pre-treatment sample, taken before nivolumab and TIL therapy. Sequencing was performed on blood, taken at baseline. The receptors stem from an older man with non-small cell lung cancer.

The chain combines TRBV10-3 with TRBJ1-2; possibly TRBD1 for D (5 bases). Trimming cost V 11 bases and J 3 bases, with 19 bases left between them. Germline V gives CDR1 ENHRY, CDR2 SYGVKD. The length of the CDR3 is 14 residues. The CDR3, as DNA: TGTGCCGCGGGGTATTGGGACGAGGACTATGGCTACACCTTC. Translated: CAAGYWDEDYGYTF.

CDR3 in DNA: TGTGCCAGCAGGGGGCCAGAGACCCAGTACTTC. Encoded protein: CASRGPETQYF. The chain combines TRBV27 with TRBJ2-5; tentative D call: TRBD1 (5 bases). With 6 bases removed from V and 4 bases from J, the gap between germline ends came to 6 bases. The CDR3 loop spans 11 amino acids. CDR1 is MNHEY, CDR2 SMNVEV, per germline (reference sequence).

V usage is TRBV5-6 and J usage is TRBJ2-5; D unclear. The V end lost 1 base, the J end lost 6 bases, and 10 bases lay between the germline ends. CDR1 and CDR2 (germline): SGHDT, YYEEEE. The CDR3 consists of 13 residues. In DNA, the CDR3 is TGTGCCAGCAGCTTGTCCGGAACGAAGACCCAGTACTTC. Translated, it gives CASSLSGTKTQYF.

This chain connects TRBV5-3 to TRBJ2-7, with D maybe TRBD2 (5 bases). TRBV5-3 is recorded as an ORF, its role being uncertain. Trimming cost V 1 base and J 1 base, with 12 bases left between them. The CDR3 has 15 amino acids. The CDR3 loop is CARSLFERMSYEQYF. The DNA for the CDR3 is TGTGCCAGAAGCTTGTTTGAGCGGATGTCCTACGAGCAGTACTTC.

V is TRBV4-1 and J is TRBJ1-1; 7 nucleotides line up with TRBD1. The CDR3 extends over 15 amino acids. The ends lost 2 bases at V and 6 bases at J; junction bases unmatched: 9. Germline V gene sequence: CDR1 MGHRA, CDR2 YSYEKL. CDR3 region: CASSQQLQGFSEAFF. The DNA of the CDR3 is TGCGCCAGCAGCCAACAACTACAGGGGTTTTCTGAAGCTTTCTTT.

The chain couples TRBV7-8 to TRBJ2-1; no reliable D call. CDR1 and CDR2 from the germline V gene are SGHVS and FQNEAQ. The CDR3 is 13 residues long. V was cut by 1 base and J by 0 bases, with 1 base left in between. Here the CDR3 reads CASSLGSYNEQFF. The CDR3, as DNA: TGTGCCAGCAGCTTAGGCTCCTACAATGAGCAGTTCTTC.

V and J are TRBV29-1 and TRBJ2-1; D may be TRBD1 (5 bases). This CDR3 contains 14 residues. With 2 bases removed from V and 5 bases from J, the gap between germline ends came to 13 bases. The germline V gene encodes CDR1 SQVTM and CDR2 ANQGSEA. The CDR3 sequence: CSVEKGQAHNEQFF. The DNA of the CDR3 is TGCAGCGTTGAAAAGGGGCAGGCCCACAATGAGCAGTTCTTC.

The chain carries TRBV19 and TRBJ2-3; 7 bases agree with TRBD2. The CDR3 covers 14 residues. Germline V CDR1 and CDR2: LNHDA, SQIVND (reference sequence). V trimming: 10 bases; J trimming: 3 bases; junction bases outside the gene matches: 10. CDR3: CATAWGGKTDTQYF. In nucleotides, the CDR3 is TGTGCCACCGCCTGGGGGGGAAAGACAGATACGCAGTATTTT.

For this clone: Other DNA sequences in the sample encode the same CDR3. In DNA, the CDR3 is TGTGCCAGCAGCTTAGTAACTGACACTGAAGCTTTCTTT. As protein: CASSLVTDTEAFF. The V gene is TRBV7-2, the J gene TRBJ1-1; D gene unclear. In germline, CDR1 is SGHTA, CDR2 FQGNSA. This CDR3 is 13 amino acids long. V lost 1 base, J lost 3 bases, and 6 bases lay in between.

The chain employs TRBV6-5 and TRBJ1-5; the D gene is possibly TRBD1 (5 bases). Trimming left V 4 bases short and J 2 bases short, with 12 bases between. Looked up from germline, CDR1 is MNHEY and CDR2 is SVGAGI. The CDR3 is made up of 15 amino acids. The CDR3, as DNA: TGTGCCAGCAGTTCCGGGGCGCTGGGCAATCAGCCCCAGCATTTT. It codes for CASSSGALGNQPQHF.

This chain connects TRBV4-1 to TRBJ2-5; D not certain. The germline V and J ends were trimmed by 0 bases and 3 bases, with 14 bases remaining between them. The CDR3 length is 16 residues. Germline-derived CDR1 and CDR2 are MGHRA and YSYEKL. CDR3 sequence (DNA): TGCGCCAGCAGCCAAGATGACTGGGCTACCGAAGAGACCCAGTACTTC. The encoded protein is CASSQDDWATEETQYF.

The V call is TRBV15, the J call TRBJ2-2; 7 bases map to TRBD2. In germline, CDR1 is LNHNV, CDR2 YYDKDF (reference sequence). The CDR3 extends over 17 amino acids. V was pared by 3 bases and J by 0 bases, with 7 bases of the junction left unmatched. CDR3 in DNA: TGTGCCACCAGCAGTCCCGTGAGCGGGGCGAACACCGGGGAGCTGTTTTTT. Translation: CATSSPVSGANTGELFF.

The chain recombines TRBV5-1 with TRBJ2-5, with D unclear. CDR1 is SGHRS, CDR2 YFSETQ, per germline. This CDR3 is 13 amino acids long. Deletions cut 4 bases from V and 4 bases from J, with 11 bases between. This CDR3 reads CASSPQVRETQYF. The CDR3 bases are TGCGCCAGCAGCCCGCAGGTTAGAGAGACCCAGTACTTC.

The V gene is TRBV20-1, the J gene TRBJ2-7; D is undetermined. The CDR3 has 11 amino acids. Looked up from germline, CDR1 is DFQATT and CDR2 is SNEGSKA (reference sequence). Trimming stripped 5 bases from V and 13 bases from J, with 18 bases between. The chain's CDR3 is CSAPSNLGHYF. CDR3 nucleotide sequence: TGCAGTGCTCCCTCGAACCTTGGGCATTACTTC.

The genes are TRBV6-6 and TRBJ2-4; 7 positions agree with TRBD2. V was clipped by 4 bases and J by 8 bases; unmatched bases: 5. The germline V gene has CDR1 MNHNY and CDR2 SVGAGI (reference sequence). The CDR3 length is 13 residues. Here the CDR3 reads CASSWGGSDIQYF. DNA for the CDR3: TGTGCCAGCAGTTGGGGGGGGTCGGACATTCAGTACTTC.

The chain recombines TRBV7-2 with TRBJ2-3; 9 nucleotides align to TRBD2. Losses at the gene ends were 7 bases for V and 2 bases for J; bases not matched to a gene: 7. The CDR3 extends over 15 amino acids. The germline gives CDR1 SGHTA, CDR2 FQGNSA. DNA of the CDR3: TGTGCCAGCACCATTACTAGCGGGCCCACAGATACGCAGTATTTT. Translation gives CASTITSGPTDTQYF.

The V gene is TRBV30, the J gene TRBJ2-7; 9 bases map to TRBD1. The junction had 5 bases not matched to a gene; V was cut back by 3 bases and J by 5 bases. The CDR3 consists of 13 residues. Germline CDR1 GTSNPN, CDR2 SVGIG (reference sequence). The CDR3 protein is CAWRKQGANEQYF. The CDR3 DNA is TGTGCCTGGAGGAAACAGGGGGCGAACGAGCAGTACTTC.

J is TRBJ1-1 and V is TRBV6-6, with unresolved D. The germline CDR1 and CDR2 sequences are MNHNY and SVGAGI (reference sequence). The V end lost 6 bases, the J end lost 1 base, and 12 bases lay between the germline ends. This CDR3 contains 14 residues. Written as DNA, the CDR3 is TGTGCCAGCAGCTACGAGACGGCGAACACTGAAGCTTTCTTT. Translated, it gives CASSYETANTEAFF.

This clone has a handful of counts. The V call is TRBV7-8, the J call TRBJ1-5; 7 nucleotides align to TRBD1. Per the germline V gene, CDR1 is SGHVS and CDR2 is FQNEAQ. V lost 3 bases, J lost 3 bases, and 11 bases stayed unmatched. CDR3 length equals 17 residues. The CDR3 region has the DNA TGTGCCAGCAGCTTGGGGAGCAGGGGGAGAAACAATCAGCCCCAGCATTTT. Translating gives CASSLGSRGRNNQPQHF.

The gene calls are TRBV7-2 and TRBJ1-5; TRBD1 matches at 7 bases. Germline-derived CDR1 and CDR2 are SGHTA and FQGNSA. After removal of 1 base from V and 2 bases from J, the junction contained 5 bases not matched to a gene. CDR3 size: 16 residues. The CDR3 sequence is CASSLELGQGNQPQHF. Here the CDR3 DNA reads TGTGCCAGCAGCTTAGAGCTCGGACAGGGCAATCAGCCCCAGCATTTT.

The gene calls are TRBV4-2 and TRBJ2-2; D is possibly TRBD2 (6 bases). Germline CDR1 and CDR2: LGHNA and YNFKEQ. Trimming stripped 0 bases from V and 0 bases from J, with 14 bases between. The CDR3 length is 18 residues. CDR3 protein: CASSQEGGRTANTGELFF. The CDR3 DNA follows: TGTGCCAGCAGCCAAGAGGGGGGACGGACTGCGAACACCGGGGAGCTGTTTTTT.

This chain connects TRBV6-6 to TRBJ1-5; D unresolved. The germline gives CDR1 MNHNY, CDR2 SVGAGI (reference sequence). V was shortened by 6 bases and J by 2 bases, with 14 bases between the two germline ends. The CDR3 covers 15 residues. The CDR3 DNA is TGTGCCAGCAGATTGGAGGTTTCGGGCAATCAGCCCCAGCATTTT. It is translated as CASRLEVSGNQPQHF.

This chain uses TRBV7-9 with TRBJ2-2; 9 bases are shared with TRBD2. This CDR3 spans 15 amino acids. V lost 4 bases and J lost 4; bases outside the gene matches: 4. Germline V CDR1 and CDR2: SEHNR, FQNEAQ (reference sequence). The CDR3, as DNA: TGTGCCAGCAGCTCCTTAGCGGGAGTCACCGGGGAGCTGTTTTTT. This translates into CASSSLAGVTGELFF.

The chain links TRBV19 to TRBJ2-2; D may be TRBD1 or TRBD2 (6 bases each). The V end was cut by 6 bases, the J end by 4 bases, with 18 bases between. This CDR3 spans 16 amino acids. In germline, CDR1 is LNHDA, CDR2 SQIVND (reference sequence). DNA for the CDR3: TGTGCCAGTAGAGGCGGGGACATCATATCCACCGGGGAGCTGTTTTTT. This gives the protein CASRGGDIISTGELFF.

This sequence joins TRBV5-1 and TRBJ1-1; the D is unclear. This CDR3 contains 14 residues. V lost 0 bases, J lost 1 base, and 7 bases lay in between. Germline loops: CDR1 SGHRS, CDR2 YFSETQ. The CDR3 nucleotides read TGCGCCAGCAGCTTGGACGGGTCGAACACTGAAGCTTTCTTT. This codes for CASSLDGSNTEAFF. Complete variable domain (other parts from reference TRBV5-1 and TRBJ1-1): KAGVTQTPRYLIKTRGQQVTLSCSPISGHRSVSWYQQTPGQGLQFLFEYFSETQRNKGNFPGRFSGRQFSNSRSEMNVSTLELGDSALYLCASSLDGSNTEAFFGQGTRLTVV.

The rearrangement links TRBV28 to TRBJ1-1; D is uncertain. The V end lost 2 bases, the J end lost 3 bases, and 7 bases lay between the germline ends. Germline V lookup: CDR1 MDHEN, CDR2 SYDVKM. The CDR3 runs 13 residues. The CDR3 loop is CASSLRPYTEAFF. Written as DNA, the CDR3 is TGTGCCAGCAGTTTACGGCCTTACACTGAAGCTTTCTTT.

V is TRBV6-5 and J is TRBJ2-2; D is possibly TRBD1 or TRBD2 (5 bases each). The germline V and J ends were trimmed by 0 bases and 0 bases, with 8 bases remaining between them. Germline lookup yields CDR1 MNHEY and CDR2 SVGAGI. The CDR3 length is 16 residues. The CDR3 region has the DNA TGTGCCAGCAGTTACTCGGGGACCGCGAACACCGGGGAGCTGTTTTTT. Its translation: CASSYSGTANTGELFF.